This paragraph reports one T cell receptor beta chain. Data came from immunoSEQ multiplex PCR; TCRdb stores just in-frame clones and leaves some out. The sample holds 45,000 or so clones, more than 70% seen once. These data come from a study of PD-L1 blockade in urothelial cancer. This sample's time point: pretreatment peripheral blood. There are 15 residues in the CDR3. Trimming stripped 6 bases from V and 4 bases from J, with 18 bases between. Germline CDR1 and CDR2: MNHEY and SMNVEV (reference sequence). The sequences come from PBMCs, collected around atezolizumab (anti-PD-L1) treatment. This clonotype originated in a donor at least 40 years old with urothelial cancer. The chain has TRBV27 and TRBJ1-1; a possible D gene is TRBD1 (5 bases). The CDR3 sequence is CASSPTVGRGTEAFF. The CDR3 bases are TGTGCCAGCAGCCCCACAGTGGGGCGCGGCACTGAAGCTTTCTTT.